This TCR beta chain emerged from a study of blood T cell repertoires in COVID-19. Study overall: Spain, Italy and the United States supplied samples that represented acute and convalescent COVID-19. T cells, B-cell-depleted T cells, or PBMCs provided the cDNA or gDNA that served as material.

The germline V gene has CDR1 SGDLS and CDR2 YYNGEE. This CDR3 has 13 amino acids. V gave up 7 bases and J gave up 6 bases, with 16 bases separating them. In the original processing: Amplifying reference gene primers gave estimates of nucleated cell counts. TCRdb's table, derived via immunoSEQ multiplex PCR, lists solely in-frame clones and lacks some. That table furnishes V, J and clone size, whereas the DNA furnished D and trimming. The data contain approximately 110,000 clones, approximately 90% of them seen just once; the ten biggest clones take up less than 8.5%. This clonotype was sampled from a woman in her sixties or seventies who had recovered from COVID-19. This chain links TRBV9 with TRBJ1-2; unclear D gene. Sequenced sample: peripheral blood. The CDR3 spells CASSPDTIHGYTF. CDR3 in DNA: TGTGCCAGCTCCCCCGACACGATACATGGCTACACCTTC.